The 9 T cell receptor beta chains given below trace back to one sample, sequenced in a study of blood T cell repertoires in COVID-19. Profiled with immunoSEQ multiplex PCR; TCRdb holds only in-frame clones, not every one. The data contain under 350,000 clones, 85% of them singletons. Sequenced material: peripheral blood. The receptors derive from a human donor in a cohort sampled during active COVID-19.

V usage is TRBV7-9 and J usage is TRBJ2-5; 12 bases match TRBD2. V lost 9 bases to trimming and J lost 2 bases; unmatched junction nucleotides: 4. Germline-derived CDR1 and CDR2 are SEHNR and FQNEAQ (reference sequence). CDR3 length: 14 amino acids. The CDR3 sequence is CASTLAGGQETQYF. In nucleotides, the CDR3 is TGTGCCAGTACCCTAGCGGGGGGGCAAGAGACCCAGTACTTC.

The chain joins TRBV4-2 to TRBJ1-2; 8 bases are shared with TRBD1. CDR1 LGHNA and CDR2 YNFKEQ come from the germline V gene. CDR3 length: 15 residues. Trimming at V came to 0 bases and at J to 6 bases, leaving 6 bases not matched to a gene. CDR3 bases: TGTGCCAGCAGCCAAGATCGGATGGACAGGGATGGCTACACCTTC. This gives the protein CASSQDRMDRDGYTF.

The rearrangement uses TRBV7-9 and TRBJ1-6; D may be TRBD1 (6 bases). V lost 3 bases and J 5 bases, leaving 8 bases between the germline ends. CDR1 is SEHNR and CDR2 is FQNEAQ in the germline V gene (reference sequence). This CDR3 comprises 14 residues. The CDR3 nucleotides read TGTGCCAGCAGCTTTGGGACAAATAATTCACCCCTCCACTTT. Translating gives CASSFGTNNSPLHF.

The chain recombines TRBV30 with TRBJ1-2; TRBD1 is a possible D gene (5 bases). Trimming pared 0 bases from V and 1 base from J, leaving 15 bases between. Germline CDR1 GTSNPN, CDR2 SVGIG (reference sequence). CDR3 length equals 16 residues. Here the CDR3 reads CAWSVRWGEINYGYTF. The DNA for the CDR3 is TGTGCCTGGAGTGTACGTTGGGGGGAGATTAACTATGGCTACACCTTC.

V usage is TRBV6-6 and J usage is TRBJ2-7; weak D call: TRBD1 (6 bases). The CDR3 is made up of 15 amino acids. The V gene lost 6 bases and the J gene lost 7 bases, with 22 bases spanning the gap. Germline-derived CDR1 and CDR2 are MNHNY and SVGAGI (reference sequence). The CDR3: CASSPRGRGTGEQYF. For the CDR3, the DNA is TGTGCCAGCAGCCCACGAGGCAGGGGCACGGGAGAGCAGTACTTC.

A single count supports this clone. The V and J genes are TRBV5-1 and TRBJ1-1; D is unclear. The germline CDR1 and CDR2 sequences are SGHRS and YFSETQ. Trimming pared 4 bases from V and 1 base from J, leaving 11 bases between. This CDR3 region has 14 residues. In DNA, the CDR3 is TGCGCCAGCAGCGGAGGAGATAAGAACACTGAAGCTTTCTTT. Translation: CASSGGDKNTEAFF.

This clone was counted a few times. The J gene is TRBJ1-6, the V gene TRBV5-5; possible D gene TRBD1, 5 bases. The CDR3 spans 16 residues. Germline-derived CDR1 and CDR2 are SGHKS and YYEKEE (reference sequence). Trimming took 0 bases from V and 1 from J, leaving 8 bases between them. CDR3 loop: CASSLAKGSYNSPLHF. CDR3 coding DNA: TGTGCCAGCAGCTTGGCCAAGGGGTCCTATAATTCACCCCTCCACTTT. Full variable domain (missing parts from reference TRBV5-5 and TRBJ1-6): DAGVTQSPTHLIKTRGQQVTLRCSPISGHKSVSWYQQVLGQGPQFIFQYYEKEERGRGNFPDRFSARQFPNYSSELNVNALLLGDSALYLCASSLAKGSYNSPLHFGNGTRLTVT.

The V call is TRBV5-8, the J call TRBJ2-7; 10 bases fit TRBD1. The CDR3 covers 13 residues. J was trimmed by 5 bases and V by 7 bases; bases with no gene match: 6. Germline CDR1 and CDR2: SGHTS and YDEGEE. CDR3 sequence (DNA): TGTGCCAGCGGCCGGGACAGGGGCGACGAGCAGTACTTC. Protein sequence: CASGRDRGDEQYF.

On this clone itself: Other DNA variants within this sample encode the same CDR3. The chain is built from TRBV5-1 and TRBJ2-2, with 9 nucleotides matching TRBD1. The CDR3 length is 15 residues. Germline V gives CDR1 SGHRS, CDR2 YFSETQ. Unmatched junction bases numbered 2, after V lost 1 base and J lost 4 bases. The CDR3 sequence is CASSLRQGGTGELFF. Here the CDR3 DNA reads TGCGCCAGCAGCTTGAGACAGGGGGGCACCGGGGAGCTGTTTTTT. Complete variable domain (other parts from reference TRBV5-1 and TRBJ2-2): KAGVTQTPRYLIKTRGQQVTLSCSPISGHRSVSWYQQTPGQGLQFLFEYFSETQRNKGNFPGRFSGRQFSNSRSEMNVSTLELGDSALYLCASSLRQGGTGELFFGEGSRLTVL.